A single T cell receptor beta chain is shown here with its context. The data were obtained in a study of long-term antiretroviral therapy in people with HIV. CDR1 and CDR2 (germline): MGHRA, YSYEKL. The CDR3 is 15 residues long. Trimming took 3 bases from V and 5 from J; bases not matched to a gene: 4. Survey level was the resolution at which the v3.0 immunoSEQ assay ran. Profiling relied on immunoSEQ multiplex PCR, and the TCRdb table lists in-frame clones only, not all of them. The sample consists of around 33,000 clones, around four fifths of them appearing once. The sequence came from a young man with HIV. V is TRBV4-1 and J is TRBJ1-6; the match to TRBD1 covers 7 bases. The sample was unsorted PBMCs, taken 0.3 years after starting antiretroviral therapy. CDR3 region: CASSQGDSNNSPLHF. The CDR3, as DNA: TGCGCCAGCAGCCAGGGGGACAGTAATAATTCACCCCTCCACTTT.